Listed below are T cell receptor beta chains from one sample, sequenced in a study of T cells in Graves' hyperthyroidism and ophthalmopathy. Using its own MiXCR run on the multiplex PCR reads, TCRdb lists one record per CDR3 protein. The data contain 450,000 to 550,000 distinct CDR3 sequences, roughly 24% of them singletons. Sequenced material: blood. These TCRs come from a woman in her twenties or thirties with Graves' ophthalmopathy. Both conserved end residues are part of each CDR3. A D gene is named only where the DNA matches it firmly. Where a row states a size, it is once, few, many or the class of an expanded clone; other rows omit it.

v_gene: TRBV20-1; abundance: many; len: 15; j_gene: TRBJ2-7; d_gene: TRBD2; CDR3aa: CSARTALGGGYEQYF; CDR3nt: TGCAGTGCTAGAACGGCTCTCGGCGGGGGTTACGAGCAGTACTTC
v_gene: TRBV20-1; abundance: many; len: 14; j_gene: TRBJ2-4; d_gene: .; CDR3aa: CSARAPTGSDIQYF; CDR3nt: TGCAGTGCTAGAGCGCCGACAGGATCGGACATTCAGTACTTC
v_gene: TRBV20-1; abundance: few; len: 16; j_gene: TRBJ2-7; d_gene: .; CDR3aa: CSASGRDRWISYEQYF; CDR3nt: TGCAGTGCTAGCGGGCGAGACAGGTGGATCTCCTACGAGCAGTACTTC
v_gene: TRBV12-3/TRBV12-4; abundance: few; len: 15; j_gene: TRBJ2-5; d_gene: .; CDR3aa: CASRGRGGTQETQYF; CDR3nt: TGTGCCAGCAGGGGCAGGGGGGGAACGCAAGAGACCCAGTACTTC
v_gene: TRBV11-2; abundance: many; len: 13; j_gene: TRBJ1-3; d_gene: .; CDR3aa: CASSLSAGNTIYF; CDR3nt: TGTGCCAGCAGCTTAAGCGCTGGAAACACCATATATTTT
v_gene: TRBV29-1; abundance: few; len: 15; j_gene: TRBJ2-7; d_gene: TRBD1; CDR3aa: CSVARRTGLYYEQYF; CDR3nt: TGCAGCGTTGCTAGACGGACAGGGCTGTACTACGAGCAGTACTTC
v_gene: TRBV11-3; abundance: .; len: 15; j_gene: TRBJ2-5; d_gene: TRBD2; CDR3aa: CASSVSGNPRETQYF; CDR3nt: TGTGCCAGCAGCGTAAGCGGGAACCCCCGGGAGACCCAGTACTTC
v_gene: TRBV2; abundance: .; len: 16; j_gene: TRBJ1-2; d_gene: TRBD1; CDR3aa: CASSPGQGWRNYGYTF; CDR3nt: TGTGCCAGCAGCCCGGGACAGGGTTGGAGGAACTATGGCTACACCTTC
v_gene: TRBV6-1; abundance: .; len: 16; j_gene: TRBJ2-7; d_gene: .; CDR3aa: CASSEPGGATYPEQYF; CDR3nt: TGTGCCAGCAGTGAACCCGGGGGCGCGACTTATCCCGAGCAGTACTTC
v_gene: TRBV6-2/TRBV6-3; abundance: .; len: 17; j_gene: TRBJ2-4; d_gene: .; CDR3aa: CASSYFRLGLAVNIQYF; CDR3nt: TGTGCCAGCAGTTATTTCCGGCTAGGTTTGGCGGTGAACATTCAGTACTTC
v_gene: TRBV28; abundance: few; len: 14; j_gene: TRBJ2-7; d_gene: .; CDR3aa: CASSSGPFAYEQYF; CDR3nt: TGTGCCAGCAGCTCCGGGCCCTTTGCCTACGAGCAGTACTTC
v_gene: TRBV20-1; abundance: many; len: 12; j_gene: TRBJ1-2; d_gene: TRBD1; CDR3aa: CSVRDRGYGYTF; CDR3nt: TGCAGTGTAAGGGACAGGGGCTATGGCTACACCTTC
v_gene: TRBV7-3; abundance: many; len: 13; j_gene: TRBJ2-7; d_gene: .; CDR3aa: CASSLTVNYEQYF; CDR3nt: TGTGCCAGCAGCTTAACGGTCAACTACGAGCAGTACTTC
v_gene: TRBV29-1; abundance: many; len: 15; j_gene: TRBJ2-5; d_gene: TRBD2; CDR3aa: CSVPGLAGVQETQYF; CDR3nt: TGCAGCGTCCCGGGACTAGCGGGGGTTCAAGAGACCCAGTACTTC
v_gene: TRBV6-2/TRBV6-3; abundance: few; len: 19; j_gene: TRBJ1-6; d_gene: TRBD1; CDR3aa: CASRPGTGDFRSYNSPLHF; CDR3nt: TGTGCCAGCAGACCCGGGACAGGGGACTTTCGCTCCTATAATTCACCCCTCCACTTT
v_gene: TRBV7-2; abundance: .; len: 16; j_gene: TRBJ2-5; d_gene: TRBD2; CDR3aa: CASSFQPPGGGETQYF; CDR3nt: TGTGCCAGCAGTTTTCAACCCCCGGGGGGGGGAGAGACCCAGTACTTC
v_gene: TRBV12-3/TRBV12-4; abundance: .; len: 14; j_gene: TRBJ1-2; d_gene: TRBD1; CDR3aa: CASSSKSTGRGYTF; CDR3nt: TGTGCCAGCAGTTCGAAATCGACAGGGAGAGGCTACACCTTC
v_gene: TRBV6-1; abundance: .; len: 14; j_gene: TRBJ1-1; d_gene: TRBD1; CDR3aa: CASSEGGTASEAFF; CDR3nt: TGTGCCAGCAGTGAGGGCGGGACAGCGAGTGAAGCTTTCTTT
v_gene: TRBV6-2/TRBV6-3; abundance: .; len: 15; j_gene: TRBJ2-7; d_gene: .; CDR3aa: CASREGDPIYYEQYF; CDR3nt: TGTGCCAGCAGGGAAGGGGACCCCATCTACTACGAGCAGTACTTC
v_gene: TRBV6-1; abundance: .; len: 13; j_gene: TRBJ2-7; d_gene: .; CDR3aa: CASSPPAPYEQYF; CDR3nt: TGTGCCAGCAGCCCCCCTGCGCCCTACGAGCAGTACTTC
v_gene: TRBV20-1; abundance: many; len: 15; j_gene: TRBJ1-1; d_gene: .; CDR3aa: CSARDPGGKNTEAFF; CDR3nt: TGCAGTGCTAGAGATCCGGGGGGAAAGAACACTGAAGCTTTCTTT
v_gene: TRBV6-1; abundance: .; len: 15; j_gene: TRBJ1-1; d_gene: .; CDR3aa: CASSRAGFVNTEAFF; CDR3nt: TGTGCCAGCAGTAGGGCAGGGTTCGTGAACACTGAAGCTTTCTTT
v_gene: TRBV20-1; abundance: .; len: 15; j_gene: TRBJ2-2; d_gene: .; CDR3aa: CSAPRAGLGTGELFF; CDR3nt: TGCAGTGCCCCCCGGGCGGGGCTGGGCACCGGGGAGCTGTTTTTT
v_gene: TRBV5-1; abundance: many; len: 12; j_gene: TRBJ2-7; d_gene: .; CDR3aa: CASSPDDHEQYF; CDR3nt: TGCGCCAGCAGTCCCGACGACCACGAGCAGTACTTC
v_gene: TRBV12-3/TRBV12-4; abundance: .; len: 16; j_gene: TRBJ2-5; d_gene: TRBD1; CDR3aa: CASSKTGTGVRETQYF; CDR3nt: TGTGCCAGCAGCAAAACCGGGACAGGGGTTCGGGAGACCCAGTACTTC
v_gene: TRBV7-3; abundance: .; len: 15; j_gene: TRBJ1-1; d_gene: .; CDR3aa: CASSLTGVQNTEAFF; CDR3nt: TGTGCCAGCAGCTTAACAGGGGTGCAGAACACTGAGGCTTTCTTT
v_gene: TRBV27; abundance: .; len: 13; j_gene: TRBJ2-7; d_gene: .; CDR3aa: CASSVLGTNEQYF; CDR3nt: TGTGCCAGCAGTGTTCTAGGGACCAACGAGCAGTACTTC
v_gene: TRBV20-1; abundance: .; len: 13; j_gene: TRBJ2-7; d_gene: .; CDR3aa: CSASGGARGEQYF; CDR3nt: TGCAGTGCTAGTGGAGGGGCCCGGGGGGAGCAGTACTTC
v_gene: TRBV7-3; abundance: few; len: 17; j_gene: TRBJ2-3; d_gene: TRBD2; CDR3aa: CASSLSLRGGVSDTQYF; CDR3nt: TGTGCCAGCAGCTTAAGTTTACGGGGGGGCGTGTCAGATACGCAGTATTTT
v_gene: TRBV7-2; abundance: .; len: 11; j_gene: TRBJ2-5; d_gene: .; CDR3aa: CASLGGGTQYF; CDR3nt: TGTGCCAGCTTAGGAGGGGGGACCCAGTACTTC
v_gene: TRBV7-2; abundance: .; len: 14; j_gene: TRBJ2-5; d_gene: .; CDR3aa: CASSSEWWAETQYF; CDR3nt: TGTGCCAGCAGCTCTGAGTGGTGGGCGGAGACCCAGTACTTC
v_gene: TRBV28; abundance: many; len: 15; j_gene: TRBJ1-2; d_gene: .; CDR3aa: CASSSPTVANYGYTF; CDR3nt: TGTGCCAGCAGTTCTCCCACTGTTGCTAACTATGGCTACACCTTC
v_gene: TRBV6-2/TRBV6-3; abundance: many; len: 13; j_gene: TRBJ2-5; d_gene: .; CDR3aa: CASKRRYQETQYF; CDR3nt: TGTGCCAGCAAGCGGAGGTACCAAGAGACCCAGTACTTC
v_gene: TRBV4-2; abundance: .; len: 13; j_gene: TRBJ2-7; d_gene: TRBD2; CDR3aa: CACSGSISYEQYF; CDR3nt: TGTGCCTGTAGCGGGAGTATTAGCTACGAGCAGTACTTC
v_gene: TRBV12-5; abundance: .; len: 12; j_gene: TRBJ2-7; d_gene: .; CDR3aa: CASGLFENEQYF; CDR3nt: TGTGCTAGTGGTTTGTTCGAAAACGAGCAGTACTTC
v_gene: TRBV6-1; abundance: .; len: 16; j_gene: TRBJ1-3; d_gene: .; CDR3aa: CASTRVRQSSGNTIYF; CDR3nt: TGTGCCAGCACCAGGGTGAGACAGAGCTCTGGAAACACCATATATTTT